The clone carrying this T cell receptor beta chain was picked up a small number of times. Its antigen remains unidentified. Germline-derived CDR1 and CDR2 are DFQATT and SNEGSKA (reference sequence). The CDR3 has 13 residues. V shed 5 bases, J shed 5 bases, and the junction held 8 bases outside the gene matches. The data were taken from a study of T cell repertoires in cytomegalovirus infection. Study-level background: Alongside well-studied HLA-B-restricted CMV epitopes, recently identified HLA-C-restricted CMV epitopes were also used. Both a matching HLA type and CMV infection were indicated by public TCR beta signatures.

The study's findings and limits: Cumulative public TCR beta family frequency identified CMV carriers with the relevant HLA. In two of eight donors, the top clonotype was HLA-C-restricted CMV-specific.

One entry per CDR3 protein, called by TCRdb with MiXCR from the reads. This sample has around 310,000 distinct CDR3 sequences, with about 28% found just once. The sequence derives from a human donor in good health (CMV status not recorded). Some clones in this sample may be carry-over from other donors' samples. V usage is TRBV20-1 and J usage is TRBJ1-2; 7 bases agree with TRBD1. The material sequenced was cultured PBMCs, taken from culture after CMV antigen stimulation. The CDR3 coding sequence is TGCAGTGCTCCCGGACAGGAACTATATGGCTACACCTTC. Its translation: CSAPGQELYGYTF.